This TCR beta chain was recovered during a study of cytomegalovirus exposure and HLA in healthy donors. In the study overall: Caucasian-associated ancestry cluster membership applied to around 80% of 398 genotyped donors. Study-level points and caveats: The authors later found TCR association rates varying by HLA locus, with DRB1 most and HLA-C fewest.

These donors counted as nominally healthy when sampled, but unrecorded immune exposures were likely. On this clone: Antigen unknown.

V gave up 8 bases and J gave up 6 bases; unmatched junction bases: 8. CDR1 is SGHTA, CDR2 FQGTGA, per germline. CDR3 length: 13 residues. Amplification used 60 Vbeta primers and 13 Jbeta primers. In the original processing: Unique TCR beta chains totaled 80 million to 100 million in a later count, with approximately 10 million of them shared. Here immunoSEQ multiplex PCR was the method, and the copy in TCRdb shows in-frame clones only, minus some. That table is the source of V, J and clone size, and D and trimming were worked out from the DNA. The sample lists 100,000 to 150,000 clones, around 78% occurring once.

Material: PBMCs. The clonotype originates from a woman aged 40 to 49 in good health and CMV-seronegative. The chain employs TRBV7-3 and TRBJ2-7; 9 bases align to TRBD1. CDR3 coding DNA: TGTGCCAGCGGACGGGACAGGGTGGGCGAGCAGTACTTC. This gives the protein CASGRDRVGEQYF.